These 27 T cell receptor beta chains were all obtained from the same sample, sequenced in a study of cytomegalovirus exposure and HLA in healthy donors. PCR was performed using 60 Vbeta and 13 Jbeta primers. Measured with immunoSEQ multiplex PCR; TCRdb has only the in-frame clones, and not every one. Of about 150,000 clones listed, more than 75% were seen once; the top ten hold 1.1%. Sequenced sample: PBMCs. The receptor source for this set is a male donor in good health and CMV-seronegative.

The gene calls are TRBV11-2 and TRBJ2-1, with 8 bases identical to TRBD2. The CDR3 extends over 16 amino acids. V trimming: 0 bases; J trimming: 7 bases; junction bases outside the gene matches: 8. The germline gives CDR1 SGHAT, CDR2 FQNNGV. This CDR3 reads CASSLERGGRGNEQFF. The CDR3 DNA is TGTGCCAGCAGCTTAGAACGGGGGGGGCGTGGGAATGAGCAGTTCTTC.

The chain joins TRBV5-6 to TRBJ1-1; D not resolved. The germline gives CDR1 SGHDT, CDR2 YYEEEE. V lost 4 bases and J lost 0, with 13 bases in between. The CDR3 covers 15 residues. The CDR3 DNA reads TGTGCCAGCAGCCCTCAACAGATCTTGAACACTGAAGCTTTCTTT. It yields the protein CASSPQQILNTEAFF.

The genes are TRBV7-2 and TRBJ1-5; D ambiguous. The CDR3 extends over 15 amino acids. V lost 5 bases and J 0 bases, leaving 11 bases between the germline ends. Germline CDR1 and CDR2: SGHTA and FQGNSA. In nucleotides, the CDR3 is TGTGCCAGCAGCCGAGGGAGGGATAGCAATCAGCCCCAGCATTTT. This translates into CASSRGRDSNQPQHF.

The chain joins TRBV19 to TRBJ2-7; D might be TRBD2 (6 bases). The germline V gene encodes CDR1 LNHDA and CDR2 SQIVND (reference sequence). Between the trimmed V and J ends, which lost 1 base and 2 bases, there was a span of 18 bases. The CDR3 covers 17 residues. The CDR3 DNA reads TGTGCCAGTAGTATAGGGGGCGGGACGGGGGAAGCCTACGAGCAGTACTTC. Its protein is CASSIGGGTGEAYEQYF.

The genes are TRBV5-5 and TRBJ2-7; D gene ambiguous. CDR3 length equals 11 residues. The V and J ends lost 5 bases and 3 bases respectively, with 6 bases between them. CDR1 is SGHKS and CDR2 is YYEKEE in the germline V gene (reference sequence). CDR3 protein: CASSSGYEQYF. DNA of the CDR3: TGTGCCAGCAGTTCCGGCTACGAGCAGTACTTC.

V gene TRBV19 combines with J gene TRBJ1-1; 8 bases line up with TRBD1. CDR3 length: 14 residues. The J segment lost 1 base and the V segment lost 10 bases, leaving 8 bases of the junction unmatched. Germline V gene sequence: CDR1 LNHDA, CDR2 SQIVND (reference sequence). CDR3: CATSPGTGNTEAFF. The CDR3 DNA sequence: TGTGCCACCTCACCCGGGACAGGGAACACTGAAGCTTTCTTT. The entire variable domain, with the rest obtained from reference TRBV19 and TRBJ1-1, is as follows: DGGITQSPKYLFRKEGQNVTLSCEQNLNHDAMYWYRQDPGQGLRLIYYSQIVNDFQKGDIAEGYSVSREKKESFPLTVTSAQKNPTAFYLCATSPGTGNTEAFFGQGTRLTVV.

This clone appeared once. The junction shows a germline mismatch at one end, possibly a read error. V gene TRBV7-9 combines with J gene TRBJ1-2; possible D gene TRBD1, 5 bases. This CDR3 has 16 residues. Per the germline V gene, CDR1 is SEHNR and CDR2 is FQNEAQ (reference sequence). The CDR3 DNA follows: TGTTCCAGCAGCGCATCGACTGGGACTAACTATAGGGGCTACACCTTC. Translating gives CSSSASTGTNYRGYTF.

CDR3 nucleotide sequence: TGTGCCAGCAGCGTAGATAGAAATGAAAAACTGTTTTTT. This codes for CASSVDRNEKLFF. The chain recombines TRBV9 with TRBJ1-4; no clear D. This CDR3 spans 13 amino acids. Trimming cost V 0 bases and J 5 bases, with 5 bases left between them. Germline lookup yields CDR1 SGDLS and CDR2 YYNGEE.

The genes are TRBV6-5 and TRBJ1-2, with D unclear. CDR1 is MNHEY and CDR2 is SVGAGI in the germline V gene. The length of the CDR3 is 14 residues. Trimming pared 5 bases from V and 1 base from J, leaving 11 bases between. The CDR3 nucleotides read TGTGCCAGCAGTCCGCCTTACAGTAACTATGGCTACACCTTC. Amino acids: CASSPPYSNYGYTF.

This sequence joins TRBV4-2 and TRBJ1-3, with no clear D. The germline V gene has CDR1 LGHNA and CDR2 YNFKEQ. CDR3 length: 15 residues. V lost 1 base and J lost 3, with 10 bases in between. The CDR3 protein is CASSQAQAFGNTIYF. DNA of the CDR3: TGTGCCAGCAGCCAAGCTCAAGCCTTTGGAAACACCATATATTTT.

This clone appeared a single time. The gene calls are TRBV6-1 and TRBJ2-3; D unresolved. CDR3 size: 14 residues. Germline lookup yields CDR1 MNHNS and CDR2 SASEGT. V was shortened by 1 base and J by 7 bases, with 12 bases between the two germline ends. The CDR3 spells CASSEVGPEYTQYF. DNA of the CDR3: TGTGCCAGCAGTGAAGTAGGCCCGGAGTATACGCAGTATTTT.

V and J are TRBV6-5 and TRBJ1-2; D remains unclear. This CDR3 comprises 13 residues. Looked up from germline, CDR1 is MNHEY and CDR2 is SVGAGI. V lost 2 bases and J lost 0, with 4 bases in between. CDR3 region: CASSYIANYGYTF. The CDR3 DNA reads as TGTGCCAGCAGTTACATAGCTAACTATGGCTACACCTTC.

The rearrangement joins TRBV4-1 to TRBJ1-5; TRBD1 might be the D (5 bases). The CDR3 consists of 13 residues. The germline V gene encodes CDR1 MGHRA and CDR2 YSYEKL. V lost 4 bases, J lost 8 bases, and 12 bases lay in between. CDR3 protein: CASSRGGEEPQHF. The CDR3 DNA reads TGCGCCAGCAGCCGGGGGGGTGAGGAGCCCCAGCATTTT.

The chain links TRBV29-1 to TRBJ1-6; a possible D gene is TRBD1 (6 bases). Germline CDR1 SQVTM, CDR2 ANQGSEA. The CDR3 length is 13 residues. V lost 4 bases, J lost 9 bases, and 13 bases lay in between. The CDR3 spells CSVGAEGGSPLHF. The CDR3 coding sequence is TGCAGCGTTGGGGCAGAAGGGGGTTCACCCCTCCACTTT.

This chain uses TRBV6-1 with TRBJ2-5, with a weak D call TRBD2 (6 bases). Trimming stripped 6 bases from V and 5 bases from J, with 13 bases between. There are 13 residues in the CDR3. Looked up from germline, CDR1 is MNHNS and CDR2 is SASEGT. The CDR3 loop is CASSGGRVETQYF. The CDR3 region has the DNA TGTGCCAGCAGCGGGGGAAGGGTGGAGACCCAGTACTTC.

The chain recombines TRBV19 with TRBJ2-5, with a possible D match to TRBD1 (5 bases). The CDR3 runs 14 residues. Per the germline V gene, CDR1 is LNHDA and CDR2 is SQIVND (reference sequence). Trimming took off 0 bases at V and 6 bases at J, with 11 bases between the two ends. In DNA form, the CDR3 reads TGTGCCAGTAGTATAGAGGCAGGGCGGCAGACCCAGTACTTC. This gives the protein CASSIEAGRQTQYF. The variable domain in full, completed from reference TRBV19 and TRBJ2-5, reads DGGITQSPKYLFRKEGQNVTLSCEQNLNHDAMYWYRQDPGQGLRLIYYSQIVNDFQKGDIAEGYSVSREKKESFPLTVTSAQKNPTAFYLCASSIEAGRQTQYFGPGTRLLVL.

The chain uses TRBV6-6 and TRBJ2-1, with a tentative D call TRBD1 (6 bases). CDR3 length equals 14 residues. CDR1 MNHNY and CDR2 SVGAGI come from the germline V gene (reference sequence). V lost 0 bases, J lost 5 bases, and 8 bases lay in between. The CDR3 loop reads CASSYSQGHNEQFF. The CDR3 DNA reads TGTGCCAGCAGTTACTCACAGGGCCACAATGAGCAGTTCTTC.

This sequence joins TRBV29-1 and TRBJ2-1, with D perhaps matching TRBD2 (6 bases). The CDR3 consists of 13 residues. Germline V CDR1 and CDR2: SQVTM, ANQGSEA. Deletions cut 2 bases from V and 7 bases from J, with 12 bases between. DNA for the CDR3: TGCAGCGTTGAACGGGGGACCGGGAATGAGCAGTTCTTC. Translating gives CSVERGTGNEQFF.

CDR3 protein: CASSIVGRRWDTEAFF. Written as DNA, the CDR3 is TGTGCCAGTAGTATTGTGGGCAGGCGCTGGGACACTGAAGCTTTCTTT. The rearrangement links TRBV19 to TRBJ1-1; D is unclear. The CDR3 is 16 residues long. V lost 3 bases to trimming and J lost 3 bases, with 17 bases between them. Per germline, CDR1 LNHDA and CDR2 SQIVND (reference sequence).

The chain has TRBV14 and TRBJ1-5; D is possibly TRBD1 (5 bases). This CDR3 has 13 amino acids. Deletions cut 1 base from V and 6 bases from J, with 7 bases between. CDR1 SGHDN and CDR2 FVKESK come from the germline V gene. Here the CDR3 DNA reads TGTGCCAGCAGCCAAGGCAGGGTTCAGCCCCAGCATTTT. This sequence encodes CASSQGRVQPQHF.

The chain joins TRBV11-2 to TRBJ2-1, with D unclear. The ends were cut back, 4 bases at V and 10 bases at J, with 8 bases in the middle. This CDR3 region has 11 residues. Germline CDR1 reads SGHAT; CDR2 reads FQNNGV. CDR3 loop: CASSSLLEQFF. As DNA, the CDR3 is TGTGCCAGCAGCTCCTTATTGGAGCAGTTCTTC.

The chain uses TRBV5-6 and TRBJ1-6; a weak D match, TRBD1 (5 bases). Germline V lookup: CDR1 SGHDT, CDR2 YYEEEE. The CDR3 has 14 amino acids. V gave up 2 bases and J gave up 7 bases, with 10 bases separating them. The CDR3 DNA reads TGTGCCAGCAGCTTCGGCAGGGTCAATTCACCCCTCCACTTT. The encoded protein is CASSFGRVNSPLHF.

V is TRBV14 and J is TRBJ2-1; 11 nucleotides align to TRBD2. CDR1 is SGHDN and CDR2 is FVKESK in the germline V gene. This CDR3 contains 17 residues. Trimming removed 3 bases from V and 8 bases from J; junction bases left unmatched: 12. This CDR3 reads CASSHPVGLAGGHEQFF. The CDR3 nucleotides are TGTGCCAGCAGCCATCCCGTGGGGCTAGCGGGGGGCCATGAGCAGTTCTTC.

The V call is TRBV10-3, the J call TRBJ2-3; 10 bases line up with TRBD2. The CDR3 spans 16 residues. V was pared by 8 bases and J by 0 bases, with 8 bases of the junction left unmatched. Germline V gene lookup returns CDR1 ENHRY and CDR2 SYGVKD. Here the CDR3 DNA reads TGTGCCATCTCATTAGCGGGGGGAAGTAGCACAGATACGCAGTATTTT. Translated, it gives CAISLAGGSSTDTQYF.

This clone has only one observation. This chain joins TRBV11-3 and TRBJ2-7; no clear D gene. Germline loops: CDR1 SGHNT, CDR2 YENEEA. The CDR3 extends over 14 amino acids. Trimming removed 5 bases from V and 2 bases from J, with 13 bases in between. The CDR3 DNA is TGTGCCAGCAGCGGCCCGCTCATGACCTACGAGCAGTACTTC. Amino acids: CASSGPLMTYEQYF.

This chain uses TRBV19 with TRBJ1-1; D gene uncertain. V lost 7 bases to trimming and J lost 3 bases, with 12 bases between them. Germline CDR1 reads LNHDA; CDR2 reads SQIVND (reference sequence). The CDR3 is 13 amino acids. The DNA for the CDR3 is TGTGCCAGTACAGCGTGGCGGGACACTGAAGCTTTCTTT. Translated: CASTAWRDTEAFF.

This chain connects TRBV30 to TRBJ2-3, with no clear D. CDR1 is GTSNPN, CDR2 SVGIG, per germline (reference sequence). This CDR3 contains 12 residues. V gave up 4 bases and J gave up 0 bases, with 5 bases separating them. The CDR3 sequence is CAWTTSTDTQYF. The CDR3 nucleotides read TGTGCCTGGACAACAAGCACAGATACGCAGTATTTT. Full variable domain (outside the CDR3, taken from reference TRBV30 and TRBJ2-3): SQTIHQWPATLVQPVGSPLSLECTVEGTSNPNLYWYRQAAGRGLQLLFYSVGIGQISSEVPQNLSASRPQDRQFILSSKKLLLSDSGFYLCAWTTSTDTQYFGPGTRLTVL.